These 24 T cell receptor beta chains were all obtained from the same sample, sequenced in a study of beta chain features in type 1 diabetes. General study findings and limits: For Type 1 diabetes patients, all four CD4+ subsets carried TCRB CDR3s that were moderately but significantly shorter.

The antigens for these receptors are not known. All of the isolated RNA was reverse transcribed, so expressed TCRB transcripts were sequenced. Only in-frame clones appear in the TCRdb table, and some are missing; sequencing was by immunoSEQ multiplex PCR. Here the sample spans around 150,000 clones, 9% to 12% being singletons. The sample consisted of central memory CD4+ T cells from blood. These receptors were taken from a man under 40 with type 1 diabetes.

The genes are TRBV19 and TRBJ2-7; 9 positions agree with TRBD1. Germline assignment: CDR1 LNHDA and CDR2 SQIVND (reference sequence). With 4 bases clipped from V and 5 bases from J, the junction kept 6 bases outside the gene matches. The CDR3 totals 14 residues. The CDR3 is CASSTGTGIHEQYF. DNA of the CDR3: TGTGCCAGTAGTACCGGGACAGGGATCCACGAGCAGTACTTC.

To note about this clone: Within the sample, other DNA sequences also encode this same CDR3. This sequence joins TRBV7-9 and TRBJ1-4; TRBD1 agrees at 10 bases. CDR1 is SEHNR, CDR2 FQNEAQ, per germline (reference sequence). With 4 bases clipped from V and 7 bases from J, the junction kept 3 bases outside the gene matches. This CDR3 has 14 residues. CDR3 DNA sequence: TGTGCCAGCAGCTCCGGACAGGGGGGTGAAAAACTGTTTTTT. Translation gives CASSSGQGGEKLFF.

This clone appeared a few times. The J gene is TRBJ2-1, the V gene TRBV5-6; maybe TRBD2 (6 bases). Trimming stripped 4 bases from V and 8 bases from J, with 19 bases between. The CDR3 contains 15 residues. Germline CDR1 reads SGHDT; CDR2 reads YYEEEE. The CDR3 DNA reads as TGTGCCAGCAGCCTCCAGGTGGGAGGAGTGGATGAGCAGTTCTTC. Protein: CASSLQVGGVDEQFF.

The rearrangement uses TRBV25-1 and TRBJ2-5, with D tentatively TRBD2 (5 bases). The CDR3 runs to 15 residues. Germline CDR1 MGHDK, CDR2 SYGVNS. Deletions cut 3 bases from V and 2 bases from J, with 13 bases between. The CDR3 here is CASSDNRRAQETQYF. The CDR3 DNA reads TGTGCCAGCAGTGATAATAGGCGGGCTCAAGAGACCCAGTACTTC.

The DNA of the CDR3 is TGTGCCAGCAGCTCTCGCGCCGGGGAGCTGTTTTTT. It is translated as CASSSRAGELFF. J is TRBJ2-2 and V is TRBV5-4; D is uncertain. The CDR3 extends over 12 amino acids. CDR1 SGHNT and CDR2 YYREEE come from the germline V gene (reference sequence). Trimming took off 3 bases at V and 6 bases at J, with 6 bases between the two ends.

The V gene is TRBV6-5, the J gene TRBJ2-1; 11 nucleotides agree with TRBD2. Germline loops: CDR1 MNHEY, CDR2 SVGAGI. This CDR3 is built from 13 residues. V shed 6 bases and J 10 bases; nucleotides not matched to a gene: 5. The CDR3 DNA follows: TGTGCCAGCAGGGAGACTAGCGGGGACGAGCAGTTCTTC. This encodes CASRETSGDEQFF.

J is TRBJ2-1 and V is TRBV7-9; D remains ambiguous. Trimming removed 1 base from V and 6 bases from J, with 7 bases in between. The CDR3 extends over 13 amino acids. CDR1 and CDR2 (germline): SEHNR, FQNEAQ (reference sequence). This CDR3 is CASSLELSNEQFF. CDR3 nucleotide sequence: TGTGCCAGCAGCTTAGAGCTGTCCAATGAGCAGTTCTTC.

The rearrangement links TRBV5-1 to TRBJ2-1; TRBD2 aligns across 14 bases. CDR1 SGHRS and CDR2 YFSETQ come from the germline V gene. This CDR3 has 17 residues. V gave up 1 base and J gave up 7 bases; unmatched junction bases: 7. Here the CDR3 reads CASSLRGTSGSINEQFF. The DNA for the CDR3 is TGCGCCAGCAGCTTGAGGGGGACTAGCGGGAGCATTAATGAGCAGTTCTTC.

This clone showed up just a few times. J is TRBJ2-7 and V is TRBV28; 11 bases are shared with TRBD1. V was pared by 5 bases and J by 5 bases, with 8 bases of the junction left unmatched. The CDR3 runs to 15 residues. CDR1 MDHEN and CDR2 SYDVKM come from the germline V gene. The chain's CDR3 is CASSGIGTGGDEQYF. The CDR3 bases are TGTGCCAGCAGTGGCATCGGGACAGGGGGTGACGAGCAGTACTTC.

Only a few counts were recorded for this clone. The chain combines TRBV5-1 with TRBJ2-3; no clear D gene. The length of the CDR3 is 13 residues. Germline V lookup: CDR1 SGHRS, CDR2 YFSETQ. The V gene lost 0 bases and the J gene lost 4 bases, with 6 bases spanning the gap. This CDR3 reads CASSLGSADTQYF. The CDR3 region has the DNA TGCGCCAGCAGCTTGGGTAGTGCAGATACGCAGTATTTT.

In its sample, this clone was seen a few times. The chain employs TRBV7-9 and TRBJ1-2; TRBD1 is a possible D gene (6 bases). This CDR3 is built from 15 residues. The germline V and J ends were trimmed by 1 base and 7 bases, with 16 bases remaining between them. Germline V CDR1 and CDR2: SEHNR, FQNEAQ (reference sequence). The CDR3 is CASSLEDRPGFGYTF. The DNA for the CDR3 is TGTGCCAGCAGCTTAGAAGACAGGCCTGGTTTTGGCTACACCTTC.

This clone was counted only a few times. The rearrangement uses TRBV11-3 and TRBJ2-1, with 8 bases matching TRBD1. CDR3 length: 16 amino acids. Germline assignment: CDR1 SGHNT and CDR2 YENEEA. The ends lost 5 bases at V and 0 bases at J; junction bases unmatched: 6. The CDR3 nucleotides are TGTGCCAGCAGCCGACGACAGGGGAGCTCCTACAATGAGCAGTTCTTC. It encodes CASSRRQGSSYNEQFF.

The CDR3 nucleotides read TGTGCCAGCAGGGCTCAGGGTGGTCAGCCCCAGCATTTT. Its protein is CASRAQGGQPQHF. The V and J genes are TRBV2 and TRBJ1-5; possibly TRBD1 for D (5 bases). The V end was cut by 6 bases, the J end by 6 bases, with 12 bases between. In germline, CDR1 is SNHLY, CDR2 FYNNEI. The CDR3 length is 13 residues. Based on the CDR3 plus reference TRBV2 and TRBJ1-5, the full variable domain is EPEVTQTPSHQVTQMGQEVILRCVPISNHLYFYWYRQILGQKVEFLVSFYNNEISEKSEIFDDQFSVERPDGSNFTLKIRSTKLEDSAMYFCASRAQGGQPQHFGDGTRLSIL.

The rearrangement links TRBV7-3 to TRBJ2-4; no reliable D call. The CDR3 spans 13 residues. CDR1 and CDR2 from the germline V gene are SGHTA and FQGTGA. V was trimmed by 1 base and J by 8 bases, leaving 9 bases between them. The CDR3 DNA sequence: TGTGCCAGCAGCTTAATGGTCAGTGACATTCAGTACTTC. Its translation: CASSLMVSDIQYF.

The DNA of the CDR3 is TGTGCCAGCAGTTCAGCGGGGACCGGGGAGCTGTTTTTT. The encoded protein is CASSSAGTGELFF. The gene calls are TRBV6-6 and TRBJ2-2, with 7 bases matching TRBD2. Germline assignment: CDR1 MNHNY and CDR2 SVGAGI (reference sequence). The CDR3 extends over 13 amino acids. After removal of 4 bases from V and 5 bases from J, the junction contained 1 base not matched to a gene.

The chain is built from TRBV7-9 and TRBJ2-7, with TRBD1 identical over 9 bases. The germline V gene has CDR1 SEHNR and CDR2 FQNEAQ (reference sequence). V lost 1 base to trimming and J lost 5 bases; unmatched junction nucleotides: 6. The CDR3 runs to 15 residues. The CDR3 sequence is CASSLGGTGSHEQYF. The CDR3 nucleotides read TGTGCCAGCAGCTTAGGGGGGACAGGGAGCCACGAGCAGTACTTC.

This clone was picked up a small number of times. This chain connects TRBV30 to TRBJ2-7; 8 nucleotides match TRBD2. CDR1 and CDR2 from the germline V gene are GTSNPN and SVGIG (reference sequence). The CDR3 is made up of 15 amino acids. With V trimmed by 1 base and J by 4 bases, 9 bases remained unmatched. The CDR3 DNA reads TGTGCCTGGAGTGGGAGCAGCGGGAGTAGGTACGAGCAGTACTTC. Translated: CAWSGSSGSRYEQYF.

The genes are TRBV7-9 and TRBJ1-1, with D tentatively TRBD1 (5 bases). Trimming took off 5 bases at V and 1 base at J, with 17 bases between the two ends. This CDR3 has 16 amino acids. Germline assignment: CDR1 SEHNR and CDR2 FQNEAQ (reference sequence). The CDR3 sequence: CASSPRGGTENTEAFF. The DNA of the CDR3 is TGTGCCAGCAGCCCCCGTGGAGGGACCGAGAACACTGAAGCTTTCTTT.

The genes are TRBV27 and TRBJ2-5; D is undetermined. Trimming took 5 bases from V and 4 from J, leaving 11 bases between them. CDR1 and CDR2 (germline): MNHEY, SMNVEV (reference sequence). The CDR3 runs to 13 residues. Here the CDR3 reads CASSPQRGETQYF. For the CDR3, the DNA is TGTGCCAGCAGTCCCCAGAGAGGAGAGACCCAGTACTTC.

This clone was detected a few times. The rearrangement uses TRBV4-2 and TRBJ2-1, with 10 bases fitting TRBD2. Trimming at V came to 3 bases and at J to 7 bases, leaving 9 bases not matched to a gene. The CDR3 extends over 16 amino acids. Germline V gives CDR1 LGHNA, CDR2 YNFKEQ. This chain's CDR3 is CASSQPASGGGNEQFF. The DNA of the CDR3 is TGTGCCAGCAGCCAGCCAGCTAGCGGGGGAGGGAATGAGCAGTTCTTC.

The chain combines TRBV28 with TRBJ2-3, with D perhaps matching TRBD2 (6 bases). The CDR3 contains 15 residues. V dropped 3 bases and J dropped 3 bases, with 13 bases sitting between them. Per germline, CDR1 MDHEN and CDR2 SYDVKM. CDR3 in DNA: TGTGCCAGCAGTTTGCTAGGTGGGGGGACAGATACGCAGTATTTT. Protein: CASSLLGGGTDTQYF.

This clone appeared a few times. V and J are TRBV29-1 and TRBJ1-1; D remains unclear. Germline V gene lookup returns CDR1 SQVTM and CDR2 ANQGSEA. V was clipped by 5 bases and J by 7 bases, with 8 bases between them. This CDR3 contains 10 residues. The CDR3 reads CSVQHYEAFF. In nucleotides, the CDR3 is TGCAGCGTTCAGCACTATGAAGCTTTCTTT. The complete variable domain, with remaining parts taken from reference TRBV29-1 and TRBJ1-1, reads SAVISQKPSRDICQRGTSLTIQCQVDSQVTMMFWYRQQPGQSLTLIATANQGSEATYESGFVIDKFPISRPNLTFSTLTVSNMSPEDSSIYLCSVQHYEAFFGQGTRLTVV.

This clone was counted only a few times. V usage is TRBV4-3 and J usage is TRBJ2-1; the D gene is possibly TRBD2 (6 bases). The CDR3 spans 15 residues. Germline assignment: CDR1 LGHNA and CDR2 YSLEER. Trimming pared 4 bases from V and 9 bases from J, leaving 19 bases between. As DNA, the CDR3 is TGCGCCAGCAGCCTCAAGATATCGCGGAGGGGTGAGCAGTTCTTC. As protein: CASSLKISRRGEQFF.

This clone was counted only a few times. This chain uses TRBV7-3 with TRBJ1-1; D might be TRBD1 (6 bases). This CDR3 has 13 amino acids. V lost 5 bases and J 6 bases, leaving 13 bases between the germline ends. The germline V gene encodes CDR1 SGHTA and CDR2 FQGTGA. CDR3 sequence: CASSPTGSAEAFF. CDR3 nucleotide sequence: TGTGCCAGCAGCCCCACAGGGAGCGCTGAAGCTTTCTTT.